This T cell receptor (beta chain) is from a study of memory B cells and T cells in multiple sclerosis. CFSE-dim autoproliferating and CFSE-high non-proliferating T cells from unstimulated culture were sequenced separately. Replicate wells were pooled after six to seven days of stimulus-free culture of 40 million to 65 million CFSE-labeled PBMCs. Without exogenous stimuli, around 0.47 uM CFSE-labeled PBMCs were cultured serum-free. Study-level findings and limits: Compartments had unequal clone-set sizes, affecting shared clonotype counts.

Sequencing was performed with immunoSEQ multiplex PCR; in TCRdb, only in-frame clones are kept and a portion is missing. The sample consists of 40,000 to 50,000 clones, roughly 87% of them appearing once. The CDR3 length is 11 residues. Germline V lookup: CDR1 DFQATT, CDR2 SNEGSKA (reference sequence). Trimming removed 6 bases from V and 6 bases from J, with 11 bases in between. On this clone itself: Its antigen is currently unknown. The same CDR3 can be traced to other DNA sequences in this sample.

Sequencing used PBMCs from blood kept in culture. The clonotype originates from a human donor with multiple sclerosis. This chain links TRBV20-1 with TRBJ1-2; D gene ambiguous. The CDR3 nucleotides read TGCAGTGCCAGCCTTTTCGATGGCTACACCTTC. Its protein product is CSASLFDGYTF.